This T cell receptor beta chain was profiled in a study of Graves' ophthalmopathy and Graves' hyperthyroidism. This clonotype was seen repeatedly, ten times or more. Its target is unknown. The V and J ends lost 7 bases and 2 bases, in that order; junction bases with no gene match: 6. CDR3 length equals 13 residues. Germline V lookup: CDR1 SQVTM, CDR2 ANQGSEA. Transcripts of RNA were the source for amplifying TCR beta CDR3 regions. The authors performed first-round RT-PCR with HTBI primers and then a second-round multiplex PCR. TCRdb recomputed calls from the multiplex PCR reads with MiXCR, one row per CDR3 protein. The sample shows almost 400,000 distinct CDR3 sequences, approximately 20% of them seen only once. In donors with ophthalmopathy, activity was moderate-to-severe, with CAS ≥3, NOSPECS ≥4 and duration under 3 months. About 10 ml of fresh blood yielded the PBMCs by density gradient. Findings and limits, study-wide: Blood also harbored most expanded thyroid clonotypes above 0.001 frequency.

The chain uses TRBV29-1 and TRBJ1-2, with 8 bases identical to TRBD1. This TCR was recovered from a woman between 18 and 29 years old with Graves' ophthalmopathy. The sample was peripheral blood. Here the CDR3 reads CSARTGPNYGYTF. CDR3 nucleotide sequence: TGCAGCGCCCGGACAGGGCCCAACTATGGCTACACCTTC.